This T cell receptor (beta chain) originates from a study of CD8 T cells in Susac syndrome. Study-level information: Patients with Susac syndrome, at blood draw, were therapy-naive, on corticosteroids, or on intravenous immunoglobulin alone.

Sequencing of TCR beta was performed on blood CD8+ and CD4+ T cells. It was with random hexamers that 0.5 to 1 ug RNA was reverse transcribed. Amplification of TCR beta CDR3 by immunoSEQ multiplex PCR spanned 54 Vbeta and 13 Jbeta. TCRdb re-derived calls from the immunoSEQ multiplex PCR reads in MiXCR, one entry per CDR3 protein. The table lists some 250,000 distinct CDR3 sequences, about 96% of them singletons. The germline gives CDR1 MNHEY, CDR2 SMNVEV (reference sequence). This CDR3 has 17 residues. The V and J ends lost 2 bases and 4 bases respectively, with 17 bases between them. V and J are TRBV27 and TRBJ2-2, with D tentatively TRBD2 (5 bases). The sequencing input was CD4+ T cells from PBMCs. The receptor's source is a human donor with Susac syndrome. Here the CDR3 reads CASSLATAGGTTGELFF. The CDR3 nucleotides are TGTGCCAGCAGTTTAGCTACGGCGGGTGGTACCACCGGGGAGCTGTTTTTT.